This record looks at one T cell receptor (beta chain) sequence and its context. The antigen is undetermined. Deletions cut 1 base from V and 2 bases from J, with 11 bases between. Germline V lookup: CDR1 SEHNR, CDR2 FQNEAQ (reference sequence). The CDR3 has 15 residues. Pooling covered second doses at about 4 or about 12 weeks. The table came from immunoSEQ multiplex PCR; TCRdb's copy has only in-frame clones and leaves some out. The table has fewer than 150,000 clones, 85% to 95% seen once. This record belongs to a study of T cell responses to AZD1222 COVID-19 vaccine. Findings of the study overall: Donors were largely white British and mainly female; clonal diversity was possibly underestimated.

The gene calls are TRBV7-9 and TRBJ1-2; D unclear. The sequence was collected from an adult who received the AZD1222 COVID-19 vaccine. The material was peripheral blood, obtained 28 days after the second AZD1222 dose. The CDR3 region has the DNA TGTGCCAGCAGCTTAGTTAGTGGGAGAAACTATGGCTACACCTTC. As protein: CASSLVSGRNYGYTF.